The 5 T cell receptor beta chains below were found in one sample sequenced in a study of blood T cell repertoires in COVID-19. TCRdb's copy holds only in-frame clones and misses some; the assay was immunoSEQ multiplex PCR. The sample carries under 200,000 clones, around nine tenths recorded once. Sequenced material: peripheral blood. These receptor sequences come from a woman between 70 and 85 years old with COVID-19, enrolled during active disease.

J is TRBJ1-1 and V is TRBV9; TRBD1 aligns across 9 bases. The CDR3 contains 15 residues. Germline-derived CDR1 and CDR2 are SGDLS and YYNGEE. V shed 3 bases, J shed 0 bases, and the junction held 3 bases outside the gene matches. CDR3 loop: CASSEQGAVNTEAFF. The DNA for the CDR3 is TGTGCCAGCAGCGAACAGGGGGCGGTGAACACTGAAGCTTTCTTT.

The table lists this clone with a count of one. V is TRBV18 and J is TRBJ2-7, with D possibly being TRBD2 (6 bases). V lost 6 bases to trimming and J lost 2 bases, with 11 bases between them. The CDR3 length is 13 residues. The V gene's germline CDR1 is KGHSH and CDR2 LQKENI. The CDR3 loop is CASSRGLTYEQYF. Written as DNA, the CDR3 is TGTGCCAGCTCCCGGGGACTGACCTACGAGCAGTACTTC. The variable domain in full, with the rest retrieved from reference TRBV18 and TRBJ2-7, is NAGVMQNPRHLVRRRGQEARLRCSPMKGHSHVYWYRQLPEEGLKFMVYLQKENIIDESGMPKERFSAEFPKEGPSILRIQQVVRGDSAAYFCASSRGLTYEQYFGPGTRLTVT.

This chain links TRBV5-1 with TRBJ2-1, with 7 positions matching TRBD1. The CDR3 totals 14 residues. Germline V gene sequence: CDR1 SGHRS, CDR2 YFSETQ. V lost 3 bases and J lost 0; bases outside the gene matches: 0. CDR3 in amino acids: CASSWDSSYNEQFF. The CDR3 coding sequence is TGCGCCAGCAGCTGGGACAGCTCCTACAATGAGCAGTTCTTC.

This chain links TRBV10-3 with TRBJ1-4; D perhaps matches TRBD1 (6 bases). V was cut by 6 bases and J by 2 bases, with 10 bases left in between. Germline loops: CDR1 ENHRY, CDR2 SYGVKD. The CDR3 length is 14 residues. The CDR3 region has the DNA TGTGCCATCAGCACAGGGTCGACTAATGAAAAACTGTTTTTT. Its translation: CAISTGSTNEKLFF.

This chain joins TRBV20-1 and TRBJ2-4, with 9 bases matching TRBD1. This CDR3 has 17 amino acids. Germline CDR1 reads DFQATT; CDR2 reads SNEGSKA (reference sequence). With V trimmed by 3 bases and J by 6 bases, 15 bases remained unmatched. The CDR3 region has the DNA TGCAGTGCTAGTAAAGGGACAGGGCTGAGTTTCGGAAACATTCAGTACTTC. Translating gives CSASKGTGLSFGNIQYF.